A single sample gave rise to the 23 T cell receptor beta chains below, sequenced in a study of cytomegalovirus exposure and HLA in healthy donors. Clones were read by immunoSEQ multiplex PCR, and TCRdb kept only the in-frame ones, dropping some. The data contain about 150,000 clones, 88% of them seen just once; the ten biggest clones take up around 3%. The sequenced sample was PBMCs. The receptors here all came from a man between 18 and 35 years old in good health and CMV-seronegative.

This clone was seen only once. The chain uses TRBV6-5 and TRBJ1-5; 8 nucleotides match TRBD1. This CDR3 contains 13 residues. V lost 4 bases to trimming and J lost 6 bases; unmatched junction nucleotides: 2. Germline CDR1 is MNHEY and CDR2 is SVGAGI. This chain's CDR3 is CASSSGQGQPQHF. The CDR3 DNA follows: TGTGCCAGCAGTTCCGGACAGGGTCAGCCCCAGCATTTT.

J is TRBJ2-5 and V is TRBV13; TRBD1 agrees at 7 bases. Germline-derived CDR1 and CDR2 are PRHDT and FYEKMQ (reference sequence). V lost 5 bases, J lost 2 bases, and 11 bases stayed unmatched. CDR3 length: 16 amino acids. The CDR3, as DNA: TGTGCCAGCAGCCCCGCGTGGGACAGTGAACAAGAGACCCAGTACTTC. Translated, it gives CASSPAWDSEQETQYF. The whole variable domain, filled in from reference TRBV13 and TRBJ2-5, reads AAGVIQSPRHLIKEKRETATLKCYPIPRHDTVYWYQQGPGQDPQFLISFYEKMQSDKGSIPDRFSAQQFSDYHSELNMSSLELGDSALYFCASSPAWDSEQETQYFGPGTRLLVL.

The chain recombines TRBV6-1 with TRBJ1-5, with TRBD1 identical over 7 bases. V shed 5 bases and J 0 bases; nucleotides not matched to a gene: 1. The CDR3 totals 14 residues. CDR1 is MNHNS, CDR2 SASEGT, per germline. DNA of the CDR3: TGTGCCAGCAGTAACAGGGGTAGCAATCAGCCCCAGCATTTT. This codes for CASSNRGSNQPQHF.

The rearrangement links TRBV6-5 to TRBJ1-1, with D hard to call. V was pared by 4 bases and J by 1 base, with 10 bases between. The germline V gene encodes CDR1 MNHEY and CDR2 SVGAGI. The CDR3 is 14 amino acids. The CDR3 sequence is CASSLSTANTEAFF. CDR3 DNA sequence: TGTGCCAGCAGTTTGAGTACAGCGAACACTGAAGCTTTCTTT.

The V gene is TRBV7-8, the J gene TRBJ1-5, with D maybe TRBD1 (5 bases). The CDR3 has 14 amino acids. The V gene's germline CDR1 is SGHVS and CDR2 FQNEAQ. The germline V and J ends were trimmed by 6 bases and 7 bases, with 16 bases remaining between them. CDR3 residues: CASSAAGGRQPQHF. The DNA for the CDR3 is TGTGCCAGCAGTGCTGCGGGGGGTCGACAGCCCCAGCATTTT.

The chain has TRBV10-2 and TRBJ1-4; 9 bases agree with TRBD1. Germline assignment: CDR1 WSHSY and CDR2 SAAADI. This CDR3 contains 15 residues. V lost 5 bases and J lost 7; bases outside the gene matches: 8. The CDR3, as DNA: TGCGCCAGCAGTCTAACAGGGGGCGCCGCTGAAAAACTGTTTTTT. Amino acid sequence: CASSLTGGAAEKLFF.

Here the CDR3 DNA reads TGCGCCAGCAGCCCCCGACAGGCCGCTAGCACAGATACGCAGTATTTT. It translates to CASSPRQAASTDTQYF. V gene TRBV5-1 combines with J gene TRBJ2-3, with D possibly matching TRBD1 (6 bases). Germline V gene lookup returns CDR1 SGHRS and CDR2 YFSETQ. This CDR3 contains 16 residues. V was cut by 4 bases and J by 0 bases, with 15 bases left in between.

The genes are TRBV14 and TRBJ2-7; D is perhaps TRBD2 (5 bases). The CDR3 length is 14 residues. The germline V gene encodes CDR1 SGHDN and CDR2 FVKESK. V lost 4 bases and J 7 bases, leaving 17 bases between the germline ends. CDR3 sequence (DNA): TGTGCCAGCAGCCCGACCATGTGGGAGTGGGAGCAGTACTTC. Amino acids: CASSPTMWEWEQYF.

The gene calls are TRBV27 and TRBJ2-1; maybe TRBD1 (6 bases). There are 16 residues in the CDR3. Germline V gives CDR1 MNHEY, CDR2 SMNVEV (reference sequence). V lost 6 bases and J 2 bases, leaving 17 bases between the germline ends. The CDR3 here is CASSSSTGLPYNEQFF. CDR3 DNA sequence: TGTGCCAGCAGCTCATCCACAGGGCTACCCTACAATGAGCAGTTCTTC.

The chain joins TRBV28 to TRBJ1-2, with 12 bases matching TRBD1. The trim removed 8 bases at V and 4 bases at J, leaving 5 bases unmatched. This CDR3 has 14 amino acids. Germline V gene data show CDR1 as MDHEN and CDR2 as SYDVKM. This chain's CDR3 is CASSPGQGAYGYTF. CDR3 coding DNA: TGTGCCAGCTCACCGGGACAGGGGGCCTATGGCTACACCTTC.

The genes are TRBV9 and TRBJ1-2; 11 bases align to TRBD1. The germline V gene encodes CDR1 SGDLS and CDR2 YYNGEE. The ends lost 3 bases at V and 4 bases at J; junction bases unmatched: 5. This CDR3 has 15 amino acids. The CDR3 sequence is CASSEGTGGTYGYTF. The CDR3 region has the DNA TGTGCCAGCAGCGAGGGGACAGGGGGGACCTATGGCTACACCTTC.

The rearrangement uses TRBV29-1 and TRBJ2-1; 13 bases align to TRBD2. The germline CDR1 and CDR2 sequences are SQVTM and ANQGSEA. The ends lost 7 bases at V and 0 bases at J; junction bases unmatched: 12. The CDR3 length is 18 residues. The CDR3 DNA follows: TGCAGCGGCGTCGGACTAGCGGGGGCCTCCAGCTCCTACAATGAGCAGTTCTTC. The encoded protein is CSGVGLAGASSSYNEQFF.

CDR3 residues: CASMPGLGHRTDTQYF. In nucleotides, the CDR3 is TGTGCCAGCATGCCAGGCCTTGGACACCGCACAGATACGCAGTATTTT. The chain combines TRBV2 with TRBJ2-3, with a possible D match to TRBD1 (5 bases). V was pared by 7 bases and J by 1 base, with 18 bases between. The germline CDR1 and CDR2 sequences are SNHLY and FYNNEI. This CDR3 has 16 amino acids.

The gene calls are TRBV5-4 and TRBJ2-7; 11 bases match TRBD2. V was pared by 4 bases and J by 1 base, with 4 bases of the junction left unmatched. CDR1 is SGHNT, CDR2 YYREEE, per germline (reference sequence). The CDR3 covers 15 residues. The CDR3 region is CASSEGTSGSYEQYF. The CDR3, as DNA: TGTGCCAGCAGCGAGGGGACTAGCGGTTCCTACGAGCAGTACTTC.

J is TRBJ1-1 and V is TRBV6-1; the D gene is possibly TRBD1 (5 bases). This CDR3 is built from 13 residues. Germline V lookup: CDR1 MNHNS, CDR2 SASEGT. Trimming left V 11 bases short and J 5 bases short, with 18 bases between. The CDR3 region is CASRDQGWTEAFF. The DNA for the CDR3 is TGTGCCTCCCGAGACCAGGGATGGACTGAAGCTTTCTTT.

This clone was counted once. V and J are TRBV12-5 and TRBJ1-2, with a tentative D call TRBD1 (6 bases). The CDR3 runs 13 residues. Germline CDR1 reads LGHNT; CDR2 reads FRNRAP. The V gene lost 6 bases and the J gene lost 8 bases, with 16 bases spanning the gap. CDR3 DNA sequence: TGTGCTAGTGGCCCGACAGGTTTAACGGGCTACACCTTC. Translating gives CASGPTGLTGYTF.

The gene calls are TRBV27 and TRBJ2-3, with D tentatively TRBD1 (5 bases). Germline CDR1 MNHEY, CDR2 SMNVEV (reference sequence). V dropped 5 bases and J dropped 1 base, with 13 bases sitting between them. There are 15 residues in the CDR3. The CDR3 DNA sequence: TGTGCCAGCAGTCCAGGGTATTGGGGCACAGATACGCAGTATTTT. Its translation: CASSPGYWGTDTQYF.

V gene TRBV6-6 combines with J gene TRBJ2-7; 9 bases align to TRBD2. V lost 0 bases and J lost 1; bases outside the gene matches: 4. CDR3 length: 16 amino acids. Per germline, CDR1 MNHNY and CDR2 SVGAGI (reference sequence). This CDR3 reads CASSYSTSGRSYEQYF. In DNA form, the CDR3 reads TGTGCCAGCAGTTACTCGACTAGCGGTAGATCCTACGAGCAGTACTTC.

The DNA of the CDR3 is TGTGCCAGCAGCTTAGTACAGAGAGCCTACGAGCAGTACTTC. It codes for CASSLVQRAYEQYF. The chain couples TRBV11-2 to TRBJ2-7, with no clear D. V shed 1 base and J shed 2 bases, with 9 bases lying between them. CDR1 and CDR2 from the germline V gene are SGHAT and FQNNGV. The CDR3 is 14 residues long.

V and J are TRBV19 and TRBJ1-1; weak D call: TRBD1 (5 bases). Trimming left V 3 bases short and J 3 bases short, with 14 bases between. CDR3 length: 15 amino acids. Germline loops: CDR1 LNHDA, CDR2 SQIVND (reference sequence). CDR3 in DNA: TGTGCCAGTAGTATGCGGGGGATTAGTTACACTGAAGCTTTCTTT. Protein product: CASSMRGISYTEAFF.

The CDR3 sequence: CATSRAGTAGEQYV. The DNA of the CDR3 is TGTGCCACCAGCAGAGCCGGGACAGCAGGCGAGCAGTACGTC. The chain links TRBV15 to TRBJ2-7; 7 bases line up with TRBD1. From germline, CDR1 is LNHNV and CDR2 YYDKDF (reference sequence). V dropped 1 base and J dropped 6; count of bases not matched to a gene: 6. The CDR3 has 14 amino acids.

The chain uses TRBV28 and TRBJ2-6; D perhaps matches TRBD2 (6 bases). The CDR3 consists of 16 residues. Between the trimmed V and J ends, which lost 2 bases and 3 bases, there was a span of 11 bases. Germline CDR1 reads MDHEN; CDR2 reads SYDVKM. The CDR3 loop is CASSLGGADGANVLTF. The CDR3 DNA reads TGTGCCAGCAGTTTAGGAGGGGCGGATGGGGCCAACGTCCTGACTTTC.

The chain carries TRBV10-3 and TRBJ2-2; maybe TRBD1 (6 bases). There are 13 residues in the CDR3. Trimming removed 6 bases from V and 6 bases from J, with 11 bases in between. In germline, CDR1 is ENHRY, CDR2 SYGVKD. CDR3 residues: CAIRETGSGELFF. CDR3 nucleotide sequence: TGTGCCATCAGAGAGACAGGTTCCGGGGAGCTGTTTTTT.